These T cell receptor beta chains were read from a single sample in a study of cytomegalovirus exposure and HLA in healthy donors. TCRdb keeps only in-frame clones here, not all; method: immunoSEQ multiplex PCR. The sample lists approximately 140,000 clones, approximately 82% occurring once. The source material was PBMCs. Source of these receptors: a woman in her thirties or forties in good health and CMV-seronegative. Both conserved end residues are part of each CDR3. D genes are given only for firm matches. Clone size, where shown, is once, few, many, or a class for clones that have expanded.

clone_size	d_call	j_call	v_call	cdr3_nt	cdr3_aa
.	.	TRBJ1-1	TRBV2	TGTGCCAGCAGGGCCCCTGAGGGGAACACTGAAGCTTTCTTT	CASRAPEGNTEAFF
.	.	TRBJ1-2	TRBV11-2	TGTGCCAGCAGCTTAGCCAGGCGAAACTATGGCTACACCTTC	CASSLARRNYGYTF
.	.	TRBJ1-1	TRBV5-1	TGCGCCAGCAGCTTGTTTGATAGTACTGAAGCTTTCTTT	CASSLFDSTEAFF
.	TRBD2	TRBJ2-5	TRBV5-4	TGTGCCAGCAGCTTGGCCCGGGGGGCCCAGTACTTC	CASSLARGAQYF
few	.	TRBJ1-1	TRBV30	TGTGCCTGGAATCCAACGGACACTGAAGCTTTCTTT	CAWNPTDTEAFF
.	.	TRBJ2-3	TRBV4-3	TGCGCCAGCAGCCAAGAGGGGGCGGGAGATACGCAGTATTTT	CASSQEGAGDTQYF
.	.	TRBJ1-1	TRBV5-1	TGCGCCAGCAGCTTACCCCTGACGGGGGACACTGAAGCTTTCTTT	CASSLPLTGDTEAFF
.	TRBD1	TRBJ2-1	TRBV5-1	TGCGCCAGCAGCCCGGGACAGGGCCTCTACAATGAGCAGTTCTTC	CASSPGQGLYNEQFF
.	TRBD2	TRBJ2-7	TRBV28	TGTGCCAGCAGTCCCCCCGGACTAGCGGGTAGGTACGAGCAGTACTTC	CASSPPGLAGRYEQYF
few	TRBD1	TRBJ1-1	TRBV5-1	TGCGCCAGCAGCGACCGGACAGGCCCGAACACTGAAGCTTTCTTT	CASSDRTGPNTEAFF
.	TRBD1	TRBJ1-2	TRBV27	TGTGCCAGCAGTTTAAATCTCAGGGGGACAGATGGCTACACCTTC	CASSLNLRGTDGYTF
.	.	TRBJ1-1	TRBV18	TGTGCCAGCTCACCCGTTTCCACGGGGGAAGCTTTCTTT	CASSPVSTGEAFF
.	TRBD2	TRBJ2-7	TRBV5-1	TGCGCCAGCAGCTTATCCGGCTCGGGAGGCACCTACGAGCAGTACTTC	CASSLSGSGGTYEQYF
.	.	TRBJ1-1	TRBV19	TGTGCCAGTAGTAAACTGGGGGGCACTGAAGCTTTCTTT	CASSKLGGTEAFF
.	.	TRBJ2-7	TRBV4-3	TGCGCCAGCAGCCGGGAGCCGGCGGGCTACGAGCAGTACTTC	CASSREPAGYEQYF
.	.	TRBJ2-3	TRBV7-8	TGTGCCAGCAGCCGACAGGGCACAGATACGCAGTATTTT	CASSRQGTDTQYF
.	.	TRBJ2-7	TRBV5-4	TGTGCCAGCAGCTCGACCGACAGCCCTTACGAGCAGTACTTC	CASSSTDSPYEQYF
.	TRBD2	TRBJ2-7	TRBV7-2	TGTGCCAGCAGCCCCGAGGGACTAGGGGGCTACGAGCAGTACTTC	CASSPEGLGGYEQYF
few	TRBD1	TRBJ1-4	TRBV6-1	TGTGCCAGCAGTGAACGACAGGGTCGAGGTGAAAAACTGTTTTTT	CASSERQGRGEKLFF
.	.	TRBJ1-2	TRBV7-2	TGTGCCAGCAGCCCGGAACTACAGGGTTTCAATGGCTACACCTTC	CASSPELQGFNGYTF
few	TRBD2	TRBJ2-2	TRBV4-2	TGTGCCAGCAGCCAAGATCGCGGGAGTGGTGCTGGGGAGCTGTTTTTT	CASSQDRGSGAGELFF
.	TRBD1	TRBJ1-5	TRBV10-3	TGTGCCATCAGTGAGTCGGGCGACAGGGAGAGCCAGCCCCAGCATTTT	CAISESGDRESQPQHF
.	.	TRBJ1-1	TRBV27	TGTGCCAGCAGTTTCCCCAGGGGTATAGACACTGAAGCTTTCTTT	CASSFPRGIDTEAFF
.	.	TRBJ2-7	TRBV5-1	TGCGCCAGCAGCTACTACCGGTCAAAAGAGAGCGAGCAGTACTTC	CASSYYRSKESEQYF
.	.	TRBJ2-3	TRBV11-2	TGTGCCAGCAGCTTAGGTTTATACACAGATACGCAGTATTTT	CASSLGLYTDTQYF
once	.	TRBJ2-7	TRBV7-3	TGTGCCAGCAGCTTAATGAGCGGTTCCTACGAGCAGTACTTC	CASSLMSGSYEQYF
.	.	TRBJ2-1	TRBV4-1	TGCGCCAGCAGCGACATCCCGGGACACGCTACGAATGAGCAGTTCTTC	CASSDIPGHATNEQFF
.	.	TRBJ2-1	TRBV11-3	TGTGCCAGCAGCTTAGGGACAGTGACGCCCTCGTACAATGAGCAGTTCTTC	CASSLGTVTPSYNEQFF
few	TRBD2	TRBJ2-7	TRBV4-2	TGTGCCAGCAGCCAAGGACTAGCCGCGGCCCCCTACGAGCAGTACTTC	CASSQGLAAAPYEQYF
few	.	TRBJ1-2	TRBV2	TGTGCCAGCAAGAGTACAGGGCCTAACTATGGCTACACCTTC	CASKSTGPNYGYTF